The 3 T cell receptor beta chains below come from one sample, sequenced in a study of Tregs in tolerant kidney transplant recipients. Clones were read by immunoSEQ multiplex PCR, and TCRdb kept only the in-frame ones, dropping some. The sample holds 92,000 or so clones, approximately 90% seen once. The sequencing input was CD8+ T cells from blood. The receptors originated from a human donor in good health.

The V and J genes are TRBV5-1 and TRBJ2-5; D could derive from TRBD1 or TRBD2 (6 bases each). Germline assignment: CDR1 SGHRS and CDR2 YFSETQ. Trimming cost V 0 bases and J 5 bases, with 14 bases left between them. The CDR3 has 15 residues. The CDR3 spells CASSLVRGLVETQYF. CDR3 coding DNA: TGCGCCAGCAGCTTGGTCCGGGGGCTGGTGGAGACCCAGTACTTC.

The V gene is TRBV6-1, the J gene TRBJ2-3; D is perhaps TRBD1 (8 bases). V was trimmed by 6 bases and J by 4 bases, leaving 20 bases between them. Germline loops: CDR1 MNHNS, CDR2 SASEGT. The CDR3 totals 16 residues. This CDR3 reads CASREQGEGTSDTQYF. The CDR3 DNA reads as TGTGCCAGCAGGGAACAGGGGGAGGGCACCTCAGATACGCAGTATTTT.

This chain uses TRBV7-9 with TRBJ2-2; 8 nucleotides agree with TRBD2. The V gene's germline CDR1 is SEHNR and CDR2 FQNEAQ (reference sequence). V was clipped by 5 bases and J by 0 bases; unmatched bases: 2. The CDR3 has 15 residues. CDR3 residues: CASSPTSANTGELFF. DNA of the CDR3: TGTGCCAGCAGCCCGACTAGCGCGAACACCGGGGAGCTGTTTTTT.